This TCR beta chain was profiled in a study of cytomegalovirus exposure and HLA in healthy donors. J lost 4 bases, V lost 5 bases, and 8 bases had no gene match. There are 15 residues in the CDR3. CDR1 is SGHNT, CDR2 YENEEA, per germline. Data came from immunoSEQ multiplex PCR; TCRdb stores just in-frame clones and leaves some out. The table shows approximately 270,000 clones, with less than 90% occurring only once. The gene calls are TRBV11-3 and TRBJ1-1, with 9 bases matching TRBD1. The receptor was derived from a man aged 18-30 years in good health and CMV-seropositive. Sequencing was carried out using PBMCs. CDR3: CASSLGQGMSTEAFF. CDR3 nucleotides: TGTGCCAGCAGCCTAGGACAGGGGATGTCCACTGAAGCTTTCTTT.